Below are 12 T cell receptor beta chains sequenced from a single sample in a study of control samples from healthy donors and cancer patients. Assay used: immunoSEQ multiplex PCR; TCRdb lists only in-frame clones, some missing. This table has just under 100,000 clones, 90% to 95% appearing once. Source material: blood. All receptors come from a man between 18 and 29 years old in good health.

This chain links TRBV2 with TRBJ1-1; D unresolved. The V end lost 2 bases, the J end lost 4 bases, and 14 bases lay between the germline ends. Germline CDR1 SNHLY, CDR2 FYNNEI. This CDR3 is 15 amino acids long. CDR3: CASSEPPGPGTEAFF. The CDR3 nucleotides are TGTGCCAGCAGTGAACCGCCTGGGCCAGGCACTGAAGCTTTCTTT.

The chain links TRBV5-4 to TRBJ2-6, with D perhaps given as TRBD1 or TRBD2 (5 bases each). Trimming left V 2 bases short and J 0 bases short, with 12 bases between. Germline CDR1 reads SGHNT; CDR2 reads YYREEE (reference sequence). This CDR3 is 17 amino acids long. CDR3 in DNA: TGTGCCAGCAGCTTCGGCAGGGAGAGCTCTGGGGCCAACGTCCTGACTTTC. It codes for CASSFGRESSGANVLTF.

The chain employs TRBV10-2 and TRBJ1-2; perhaps TRBD1 as D (5 bases). Germline V lookup: CDR1 WSHSY, CDR2 SAAADI. CDR3 length equals 14 residues. V was cut by 11 bases and J by 2 bases, with 18 bases left in between. CDR3 nucleotide sequence: TGCGCCTGCCTCACCCAGGGTTGGAACTATGGCTACACCTTC. This gives the protein CACLTQGWNYGYTF.

The rearrangement joins TRBV25-1 to TRBJ1-4, with 8 bases identical to TRBD1. Germline CDR1 MGHDK, CDR2 SYGVNS. With 4 bases clipped from V and 7 bases from J, the junction kept 8 bases outside the gene matches. This CDR3 is built from 15 residues. CDR3 amino acids: CASSATGAGGEKLFF. In nucleotides, the CDR3 is TGTGCCAGCAGTGCGACAGGGGCGGGTGGTGAAAAACTGTTTTTT. Supplemented by reference TRBV25-1 and TRBJ1-4, the full variable domain reads EADIYQTPRYLVIGTGKKITLECSQTMGHDKMYWYQQDPGMELHLIHYSYGVNSTEKGDLSSESTVSRIRTEHFPLTLESARPSHTSQYLCASSATGAGGEKLFFGSGTQLSVL.

V gene TRBV3-1 (or the pseudogene TRBV3-2) combines with J gene TRBJ1-3; no firm D call. The ends were cut back, 6 bases at V and 0 bases at J, with 12 bases in the middle. CDR1 is LGHDT and CDR2 is YNNKEL in the germline V gene (reference sequence). The CDR3 covers 15 residues. The CDR3 loop is CASSFDGDSGNTIYF. In DNA form, the CDR3 reads TGTGCCAGCAGTTTCGACGGAGACTCTGGAAACACCATATATTTT.

This chain joins TRBV6-1 and TRBJ2-3, with a weak D call TRBD1 (6 bases). The CDR3 covers 16 residues. Germline V CDR1 and CDR2: MNHNS, SASEGT. The V end was cut by 2 bases, the J end by 0 bases, with 12 bases between. DNA of the CDR3: TGTGCCAGCAGTGAACCCGCAGGGGATAGCACAGATACGCAGTATTTT. Translating gives CASSEPAGDSTDTQYF.

The chain recombines TRBV24-1 with TRBJ2-1; TRBD1 matches 7 bases. Germline V gives CDR1 KGHDR, CDR2 SFDVKD. This CDR3 comprises 17 residues. V trimming: 4 bases; J trimming: 5 bases; junction bases outside the gene matches: 13. In DNA, the CDR3 is TGTGCCACCAGTGACTCCCAGCAAGGGGGCTTCCACAATGAGCAGTTCTTC. This sequence encodes CATSDSQQGGFHNEQFF.

J is TRBJ1-1 and V is TRBV19; TRBD1 agrees at 7 bases. Germline V gene lookup returns CDR1 LNHDA and CDR2 SQIVND (reference sequence). The V and J ends lost 6 bases and 0 bases, in that order; junction bases with no gene match: 10. The CDR3 is 16 residues long. CDR3 DNA: TGTGCCAGTAGCTTACTTCGGGACAGTCTGAACACTGAAGCTTTCTTT. Its translation: CASSLLRDSLNTEAFF.

This clone was seen just once. Here the CDR3 reads CASSSGHQLIYEQYF. The CDR3 DNA sequence: TGTGCCAGCAGCTCAGGTCATCAATTAATCTACGAGCAGTACTTC. The V and J genes are TRBV7-6 and TRBJ2-7; the D is unclear. Germline V gives CDR1 SGHVS, CDR2 FNYEAQ. Trimming took off 4 bases at V and 3 bases at J, with 16 bases between the two ends. The CDR3 totals 15 residues. The full variable domain, completed using reference TRBV7-6 and TRBJ2-7, is GAGVSQSPRYKVTKRGQDVALRCDPISGHVSLYWYRQALGQGPEFLTYFNYEAQQDKSGLPNDRFSAERPEGSISTLTIQRTEQRDSAMYRCASSSGHQLIYEQYFGPGTRLTVT.

This clone is termed medium-sized. The genes are TRBV7-9 and TRBJ2-7; perhaps TRBD1 as D (5 bases). This CDR3 region has 13 residues. Germline loops: CDR1 SEHNR, CDR2 FQNEAQ (reference sequence). With 5 bases removed from V and 2 bases from J, the gap between germline ends came to 10 bases. The CDR3 sequence: CASSPKGPYEQYF. The CDR3 region has the DNA TGTGCCAGCAGCCCTAAGGGGCCCTACGAGCAGTACTTC.

This sequence joins TRBV7-2 and TRBJ2-1; D perhaps matches TRBD2 (6 bases). CDR1 SGHTA and CDR2 FQGNSA come from the germline V gene. The CDR3 totals 15 residues. The V and J ends lost 2 bases and 7 bases respectively, with 15 bases between them. In nucleotides, the CDR3 is TGTGCCAGCAGCTTAAAGCCTAGCGAATTGAATGAGCAGTTCTTC. Residues: CASSLKPSELNEQFF. Combining the CDR3 with reference TRBV7-2 and TRBJ2-1 gives the whole variable domain GAGVSQSPSNKVTEKGKDVELRCDPISGHTALYWYRQSLGQGLEFLIYFQGNSAPDKSGLPSDRFSAERTGGSVSTLTIQRTQQEDSAVYLCASSLKPSELNEQFFGPGTRLTVL.

CDR3 protein: CASSGGGGEQFF. CDR3 DNA: TGTGCCAGCAGCGGCGGGGGCGGTGAGCAGTTCTTC. The chain links TRBV9 to TRBJ2-1; a weak D match, TRBD2 (7 bases). The CDR3 has 12 amino acids. CDR1 is SGDLS and CDR2 is YYNGEE in the germline V gene. The V end was cut by 3 bases, the J end by 9 bases, with 10 bases between.